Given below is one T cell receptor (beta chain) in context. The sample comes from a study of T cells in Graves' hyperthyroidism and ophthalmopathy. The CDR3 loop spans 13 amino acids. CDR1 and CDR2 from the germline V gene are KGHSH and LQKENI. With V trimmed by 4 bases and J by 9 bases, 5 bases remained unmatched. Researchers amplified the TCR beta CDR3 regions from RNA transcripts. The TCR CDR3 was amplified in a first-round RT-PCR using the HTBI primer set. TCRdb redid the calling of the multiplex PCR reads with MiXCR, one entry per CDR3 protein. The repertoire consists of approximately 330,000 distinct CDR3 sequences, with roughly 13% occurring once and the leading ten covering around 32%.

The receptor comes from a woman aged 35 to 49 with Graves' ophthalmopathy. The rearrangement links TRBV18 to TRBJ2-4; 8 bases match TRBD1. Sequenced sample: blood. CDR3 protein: CASSRSTGGIQYF. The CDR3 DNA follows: TGTGCCAGCTCACGGTCCACAGGGGGCATTCAGTACTTC. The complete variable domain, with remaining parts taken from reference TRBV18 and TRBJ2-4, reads NAGVMQNPRHLVRRRGQEARLRCSPMKGHSHVYWYRQLPEEGLKFMVYLQKENIIDESGMPKERFSAEFPKEGPSILRIQQVVRGDSAAYFCASSRSTGGIQYFGAGTRLSVL.